This entry lists 10 T cell receptor beta chains sequenced from one sample in a study of shared clonotypes between healthy human individuals. Selected positively for CCR7 and CD45RO-negative, naive CD8 cells excluded terminally differentiated effector memory CD45RA+ cells. This table comes from immunoSEQ multiplex PCR, and its TCRdb copy is limited to in-frame clones, with some not included. The sample has about 2 million clones; approximately 95% are singletons. The sample taken for sequencing was naive CD8+ T cells sorted from blood. The receptors stem from a man aged 18-30 years in good health.

In DNA form, the CDR3 reads TGTGCCAGCAGTGAACTAGCGGGAGATGGGGAGCAGTACTTC. It is translated as CASSELAGDGEQYF. The V gene is TRBV6-1, the J gene TRBJ2-7, with 10 bases aligning to TRBD2. The trim removed 2 bases at V and 7 bases at J, leaving 5 bases unmatched. This CDR3 spans 14 amino acids. Germline assignment: CDR1 MNHNS and CDR2 SASEGT.

V is TRBV5-6 and J is TRBJ2-7, with 7 bases matching TRBD2. Germline-derived CDR1 and CDR2 are SGHDT and YYEEEE. The V segment lost 3 bases and the J segment 3 bases; nucleotides outside the gene matches: 6. The CDR3 length is 14 residues. This CDR3 is CASSSGLERYEQYF. DNA for the CDR3: TGTGCCAGCAGCTCCGGACTAGAACGCTACGAGCAGTACTTC. The full variable domain, rest sourced from reference TRBV5-6 and TRBJ2-7, is DAGVTQSPTHLIKTRGQQVTLRCSPKSGHDTVSWYQQALGQGPQFIFQYYEEEERQRGNFPDRFSGHQFPNYSSELNVNALLLGDSALYLCASSSGLERYEQYFGPGTRLTVT.

This chain links TRBV7-8 with TRBJ2-7; 14 nucleotides agree with TRBD2. V trimming: 5 bases; J trimming: 3 bases; junction bases outside the gene matches: 6. Germline loops: CDR1 SGHVS, CDR2 FQNEAQ. CDR3 length equals 16 residues. CDR3: CASSPGLAGVFYEQYF. The CDR3 bases are TGTGCCAGCAGCCCGGGACTAGCGGGAGTTTTCTACGAGCAGTACTTC. The complete variable domain, with remaining parts taken from reference TRBV7-8 and TRBJ2-7, reads GAGVSQSPRYKVAKRGQDVALRCDPISGHVSLFWYQQALGQGPEFLTYFQNEAQLDKSGLPSDRFFAERPEGSVSTLKIQRTQQEDSAVYLCASSPGLAGVFYEQYFGPGTRLTVT.

As for this clone: Other DNA sequences within the sample encode an identical CDR3. This chain links TRBV5-1 with TRBJ2-7; 10 bases line up with TRBD1. The CDR3 covers 15 residues. Trimming cost V 4 bases and J 4 bases; bases outside gene matches: 8. In germline, CDR1 is SGHRS, CDR2 YFSETQ. The CDR3 loop reads CASSLTGTGVYEQYF. The CDR3 DNA follows: TGCGCCAGCAGCCTCACCGGGACAGGGGTTTACGAGCAGTACTTC.

This rearrangement joins TRBV27 to TRBJ1-1; TRBD1 is a possible D gene (5 bases). The germline V gene has CDR1 MNHEY and CDR2 SMNVEV (reference sequence). V was shortened by 6 bases and J by 7 bases, with 12 bases between the two germline ends. The CDR3 is 12 amino acids. The CDR3 loop is CASSHRQGEAFF. CDR3 DNA sequence: TGTGCCAGCAGCCACCGTCAGGGTGAAGCTTTCTTT.

The chain links TRBV11-2 to TRBJ2-1; perhaps TRBD2 as D (5 bases). This CDR3 is built from 17 residues. The germline V gene has CDR1 SGHAT and CDR2 FQNNGV. The V end lost 3 bases, the J end lost 3 bases, and 18 bases lay between the germline ends. CDR3 sequence reads: CASSFNEPRGIYNEQFF. The CDR3 coding sequence is TGTGCCAGCAGCTTTAACGAGCCCCGGGGAATCTACAATGAGCAGTTCTTC.

The rearrangement links TRBV23-1 to TRBJ2-7, with D possibly being TRBD1 (5 bases). TRBV23-1 is identified as an open reading frame with a role that is uncertain. Trimming cost V 0 bases and J 2 bases, with 8 bases left between them. The CDR3 runs 14 residues. In DNA, the CDR3 is TGCGCCAGCAGTCAATCGCAGGGTCCCTACGAGCAGTACTTC. It encodes CASSQSQGPYEQYF.

This chain uses TRBV6-1 with TRBJ1-2; 8 bases agree with TRBD1. The germline gives CDR1 MNHNS, CDR2 SASEGT. J was trimmed by 5 bases and V by 0 bases; bases with no gene match: 8. This CDR3 contains 16 residues. CDR3 residues: CASSEAHGQGGYGYTF. The CDR3 DNA reads TGTGCCAGCAGTGAAGCCCACGGACAGGGAGGATATGGCTACACCTTC.

Of note for this clone: Other DNA sequences in the sample encode the same CDR3. The CDR3 sequence: CASSLAQDYEQYF. The CDR3 DNA reads TGTGCCAGCAGCTTAGCCCAGGACTACGAGCAGTACTTC. The rearrangement joins TRBV7-9 to TRBJ2-7; D not resolved. This CDR3 contains 13 residues. Trimming pared 0 bases from V and 3 bases from J, leaving 6 bases between. Per the germline V gene, CDR1 is SEHNR and CDR2 is FQNEAQ (reference sequence).

The V and J genes are TRBV5-6 and TRBJ2-5; no definite D call. Per germline, CDR1 SGHDT and CDR2 YYEEEE. CDR3 size: 14 residues. The V end lost 1 base, the J end lost 2 bases, and 9 bases lay between the germline ends. The CDR3 nucleotides read TGTGCCAGCAGCTTGAAATCTTCGCAAGAGACCCAGTACTTC. It codes for CASSLKSSQETQYF.